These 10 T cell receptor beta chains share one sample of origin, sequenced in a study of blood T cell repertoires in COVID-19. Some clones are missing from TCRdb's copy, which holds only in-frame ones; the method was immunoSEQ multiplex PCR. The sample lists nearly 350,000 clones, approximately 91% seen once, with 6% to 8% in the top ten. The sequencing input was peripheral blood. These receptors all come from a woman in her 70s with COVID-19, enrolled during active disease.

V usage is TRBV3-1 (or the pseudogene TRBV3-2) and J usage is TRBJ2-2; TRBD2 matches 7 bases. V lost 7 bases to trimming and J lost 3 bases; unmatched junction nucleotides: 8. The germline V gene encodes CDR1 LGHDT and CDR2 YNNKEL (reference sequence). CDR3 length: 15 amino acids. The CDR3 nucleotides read TGTGCCAGCACCCCTGGGACTAAGTACACCGGGGAGCTGTTTTTT. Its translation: CASTPGTKYTGELFF.

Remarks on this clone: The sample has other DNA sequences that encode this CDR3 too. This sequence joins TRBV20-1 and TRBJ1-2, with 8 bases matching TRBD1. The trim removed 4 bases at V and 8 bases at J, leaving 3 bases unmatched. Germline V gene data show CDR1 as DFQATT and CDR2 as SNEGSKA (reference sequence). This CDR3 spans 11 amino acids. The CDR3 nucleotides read TGCAGTGCTACAGACAGGGGCGGCTACACCTTC. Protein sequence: CSATDRGGYTF.

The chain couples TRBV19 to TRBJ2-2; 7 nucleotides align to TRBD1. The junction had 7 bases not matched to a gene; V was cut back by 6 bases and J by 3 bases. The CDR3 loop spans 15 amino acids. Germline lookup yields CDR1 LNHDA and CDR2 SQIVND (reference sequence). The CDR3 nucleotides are TGTGCCAGTAGCGACGGACAGGTCGACACCGGGGAGCTGTTTTTT. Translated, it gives CASSDGQVDTGELFF.

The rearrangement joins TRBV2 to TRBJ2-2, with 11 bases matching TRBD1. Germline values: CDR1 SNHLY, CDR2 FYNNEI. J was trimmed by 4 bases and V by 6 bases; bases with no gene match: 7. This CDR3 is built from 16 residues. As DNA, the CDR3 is TGTGCCAGCAGGGGGGACAGGGGGATTATCACCGGGGAGCTGTTTTTT. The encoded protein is CASRGDRGIITGELFF.

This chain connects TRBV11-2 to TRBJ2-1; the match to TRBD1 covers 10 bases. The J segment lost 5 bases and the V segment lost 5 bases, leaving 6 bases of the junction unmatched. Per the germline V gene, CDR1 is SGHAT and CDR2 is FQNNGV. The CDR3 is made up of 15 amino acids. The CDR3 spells CASSPGTGANNEQFF. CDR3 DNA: TGTGCCAGCAGCCCTGGGACAGGGGCAAACAATGAGCAGTTCTTC.

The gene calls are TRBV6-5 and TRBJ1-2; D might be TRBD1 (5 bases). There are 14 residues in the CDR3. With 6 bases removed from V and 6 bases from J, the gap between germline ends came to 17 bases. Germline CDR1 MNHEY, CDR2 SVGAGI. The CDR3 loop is CASRREEQGNGYTF. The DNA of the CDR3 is TGTGCCAGCAGGCGAGAGGAGCAGGGTAATGGCTACACCTTC.

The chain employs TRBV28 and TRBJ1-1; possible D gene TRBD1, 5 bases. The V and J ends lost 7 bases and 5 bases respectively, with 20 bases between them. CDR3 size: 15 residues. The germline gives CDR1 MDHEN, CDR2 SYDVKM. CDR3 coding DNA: TGTGCCAGCACCCTAAGAGGTCCAGGGTCAACTGAAGCTTTCTTT. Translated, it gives CASTLRGPGSTEAFF.

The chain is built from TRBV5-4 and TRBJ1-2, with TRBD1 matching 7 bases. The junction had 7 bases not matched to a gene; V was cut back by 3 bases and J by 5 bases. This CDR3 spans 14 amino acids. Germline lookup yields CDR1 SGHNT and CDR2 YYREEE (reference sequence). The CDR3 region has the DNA TGTGCCAGCAGCTCCGACAGGGAAGGATATGGCTACACCTTC. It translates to CASSSDREGYGYTF.

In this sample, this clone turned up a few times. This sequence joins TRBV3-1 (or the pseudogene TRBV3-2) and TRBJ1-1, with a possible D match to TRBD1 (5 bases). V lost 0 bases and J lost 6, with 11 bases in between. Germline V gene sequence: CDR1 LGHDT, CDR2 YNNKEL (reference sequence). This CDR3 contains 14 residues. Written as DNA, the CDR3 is TGTGCCAGCAGCCAAGACCGCAGGGCGGCTGAAGCTTTCTTT. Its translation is CASSQDRRAAEAFF.

As DNA, the CDR3 is TGTGCCAGCAGTTATACGGGTGAAGCTTTCTTT. Translated, it gives CASSYTGEAFF. V and J are TRBV6-2 or TRBV6-3 and TRBJ1-1; D uncertain. Germline V gene sequence: CDR1 MNHEY, CDR2 SVGEGT. The CDR3 totals 11 residues. V was pared by 3 bases and J by 7 bases, with 6 bases between.